The 8 T cell receptor beta chains presented below share a single source sample, sequenced in a study of regulatory T cells in long-lasting Graves disease. Time point here: newly diagnosed GD, antithyroid drugs for less than 3 months. From PBMCs, RNA was extracted and then used to make the TCR library. To make TCR beta libraries, researchers used iRepertoire HTBI primers and Arm-PCR of CDR3 regions. Each CDR3 protein gets one entry after TCRdb re-called the multiplex PCR reads with MiXCR. Among 550,000 to 600,000 distinct CDR3 sequences listed, about 15% were seen once. Separately, the same data were catalogued under a study of T cells in Graves' hyperthyroidism and ophthalmopathy.

This sample comprised peripheral blood mononuclear cells (PBMCs), obtained at new diagnosis, from a patient treated with antithyroid drugs. All receptors come from a man younger than 30 with Graves disease.

This clonotype was counted ten times or more. V and J are TRBV2 and TRBJ2-1, with TRBD1 identical over 11 bases. The trim removed 7 bases at V and 8 bases at J, leaving 7 bases unmatched. CDR3 size: 14 residues. Germline CDR1 SNHLY, CDR2 FYNNEI. The CDR3 loop reads CASKIGQGADEQFF. As DNA, the CDR3 is TGTGCCAGCAAAATAGGACAGGGGGCAGATGAGCAGTTCTTC.

This clonotype was seen ten or more times. This chain connects TRBV7-3 to TRBJ2-3, with D uncertain. CDR3 length: 15 amino acids. V lost 5 bases and J 2 bases, leaving 14 bases between the germline ends. Germline V CDR1 and CDR2: SGHTA, FQGTGA. The CDR3 DNA is TGTGCCAGCAGCATGAGTGGCGCCTCCACAGATACGCAGTATTTT. It yields the protein CASSMSGASTDTQYF.

This clonotype was observed at least ten times. CDR3 loop: CASSPPTSGKETQYF. The CDR3 nucleotides read TGTGCCAGCAGCCCCCCGACTAGCGGGAAAGAGACCCAGTACTTC. V usage is TRBV3-1 and J usage is TRBJ2-5; 11 nucleotides line up with TRBD2. Trimming took 4 bases from V and 3 from J; bases not matched to a gene: 4. The CDR3 contains 15 residues. CDR1 is LGHDT and CDR2 is YNNKEL in the germline V gene (reference sequence).

This clonotype turned up a few times. The chain joins TRBV7-3 to TRBJ2-2; TRBD1 or TRBD2 may be the D gene (6 bases each). V lost 4 bases, J lost 7 bases, and 13 bases lay in between. The V gene's germline CDR1 is SGHTA and CDR2 FQGTGA. This CDR3 comprises 14 residues. CDR3 sequence reads: CASSSRGGSGELFF. The CDR3 nucleotides read TGTGCCAGCAGCTCCCGAGGGGGGAGCGGGGAGCTGTTTTTT.

V usage is TRBV29-1 and J usage is TRBJ1-3; no firm D call. Between the trimmed V and J ends, which lost 4 bases and 2 bases, there was a span of 9 bases. The germline V gene has CDR1 SQVTM and CDR2 ANQGSEA. The CDR3 extends over 13 amino acids. This CDR3 reads CSVGGGTGNTIYF. As DNA, the CDR3 is TGCAGCGTTGGGGGAGGGACTGGAAACACCATATATTTT.

The V and J genes are TRBV19 and TRBJ1-1; D uncertain. Germline V gives CDR1 LNHDA, CDR2 SQIVND (reference sequence). V lost 7 bases and J lost 4, with 16 bases in between. This CDR3 is built from 14 residues. CDR3 region: CASTEIGPVTEAFF. The CDR3, as DNA: TGTGCCAGTACCGAGATCGGCCCGGTCACTGAAGCTTTCTTT. The whole variable domain, filled in from reference TRBV19 and TRBJ1-1, reads DGGITQSPKYLFRKEGQNVTLSCEQNLNHDAMYWYRQDPGQGLRLIYYSQIVNDFQKGDIAEGYSVSREKKESFPLTVTSAQKNPTAFYLCASTEIGPVTEAFFGQGTRLTVV.

The chain is built from TRBV5-6 and TRBJ2-2, with D unresolved. The CDR3 runs to 14 residues. V was cut by 4 bases and J by 2 bases, with 9 bases left in between. Germline V lookup: CDR1 SGHDT, CDR2 YYEEEE. CDR3 residues: CASSSLTNTGELFF. The CDR3 DNA reads as TGTGCCAGCAGCAGTCTAACCAACACCGGGGAGCTGTTTTTT.

At least ten counts were recorded for this clonotype. The J gene is TRBJ2-2, the V gene TRBV30; D unclear. Germline V gene sequence: CDR1 GTSNPN, CDR2 SVGIG (reference sequence). V was cut by 1 base and J by 7 bases, with 10 bases left in between. There are 13 residues in the CDR3. This CDR3 is CAWSGVLVGELFF. The DNA of the CDR3 is TGTGCCTGGAGTGGGGTGTTGGTCGGGGAGCTGTTTTTT.